This T cell receptor (beta chain) derives from a study of T cell responses to AZD1222 COVID-19 vaccine. General study results and limits: Without day 14 samples, only post-peak T cell repertoires were studied. Donors skewed white British and female; clonal diversity was possibly underestimated. Distributed over spike, vaccine-associated CD4 TCRs predominated at 160-218 and 743-854. Per reports, nearly half of all spike-specific TCRs target regions that are unmutated in variants.

From germline, CDR1 is MNHEY and CDR2 SVGEGT. Deletions cut 2 bases from V and 3 bases from J, with 15 bases between. The CDR3 has 16 residues. This clone showed up just once. Antigen unknown. Repertoires were generated with immunoSEQ multiplex PCR, while TCRdb's copy carries only in-frame clones and drops some. The sample gives roughly 120,000 clones, 70% to 90% of which show up once; roughly 13% is in the top ten. The receptor comes from an adult in good health. This specimen was peripheral blood, taken on day 0 of MenACWY control vaccination. This chain connects TRBV6-2 or TRBV6-3 to TRBJ2-3, with unresolved D. CDR3: CASSYRPMAWTDTQYF. CDR3 nucleotides: TGTGCCAGCAGTTACCGGCCGATGGCTTGGACAGATACGCAGTATTTT.